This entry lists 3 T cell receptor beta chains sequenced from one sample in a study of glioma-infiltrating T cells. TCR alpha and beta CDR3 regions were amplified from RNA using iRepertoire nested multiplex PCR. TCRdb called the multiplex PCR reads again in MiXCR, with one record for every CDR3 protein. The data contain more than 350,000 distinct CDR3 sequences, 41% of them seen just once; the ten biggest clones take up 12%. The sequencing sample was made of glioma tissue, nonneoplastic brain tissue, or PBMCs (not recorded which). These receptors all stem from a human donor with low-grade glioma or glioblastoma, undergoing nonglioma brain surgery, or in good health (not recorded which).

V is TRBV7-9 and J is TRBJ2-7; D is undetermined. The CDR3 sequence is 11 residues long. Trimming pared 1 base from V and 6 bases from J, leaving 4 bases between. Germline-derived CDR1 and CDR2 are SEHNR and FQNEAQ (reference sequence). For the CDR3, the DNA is TGTGCCAGCAGCTTAGTATCCGAGCAGTACTTC. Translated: CASSLVSEQYF.

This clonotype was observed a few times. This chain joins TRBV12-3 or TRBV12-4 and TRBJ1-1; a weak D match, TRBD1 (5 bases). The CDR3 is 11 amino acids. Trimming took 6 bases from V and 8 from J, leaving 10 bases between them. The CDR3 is CASSGGGEAFF. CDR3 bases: TGTGCCAGCAGCGGGGGGGGGGAAGCTTTCTTT.

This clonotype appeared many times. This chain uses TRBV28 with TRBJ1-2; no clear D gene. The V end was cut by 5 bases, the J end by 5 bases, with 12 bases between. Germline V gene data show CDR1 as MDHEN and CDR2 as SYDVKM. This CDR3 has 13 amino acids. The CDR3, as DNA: TGTGCCAGCAGTGAACAACGAGGGTATGGCTACACCTTC. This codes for CASSEQRGYGYTF.